What follows are 28 T cell receptor beta chains derived from one specimen sequenced in a study of tissue T cells after allogeneic stem cell transplantation. TCRdb's table, derived via immunoSEQ multiplex PCR, lists solely in-frame clones and lacks some. The top ten clones hold roughly 0.5% of a sample with more than 45,000 clones, around 70% of them seen once. Input material: sorted cells pooled from one or two spleens. These receptors originate from a pool of C57BL/6 mice in good health.

Worth noting for this clone: Gene names and germline match the mouse. Read coverage stops 1 residue before the CDR3 terminus; the germline J gene supplies the remainder. The chain recombines TRBV19 with TRBJ1-3, with D possibly TRBD1 on 6 matching bases. In germline, CDR1 is FNHDT, CDR2 SITEND (reference sequence). This CDR3 has 14 residues. The ends were cut back, 4 bases at V and 0 bases at J, with 8 bases in the middle. CDR3 DNA, as far as it was read: TGTGCCAGCAGTGGGACAACTTCTGGAAATACGCTCTAT. Protein: CASSGTTSGNTLY. The whole CDR3 sequence is CASSGTTSGNTLYF. Full variable domain (outside the CDR3, taken from reference TRBV19 and TRBJ1-3): GGIITQTPKFLIGQEGQKLTLKCQQNFNHDTMYWYRQDSGKGLRLIYYSITENDLQKGDLSEGYDASREKKSSFSLTVTSAQKNEMAVFLCASSGTTSGNTLYFGEGSRLIVV.

As regards this clone: Gene and germline names: mouse. From the germline J gene comes the end of the CDR3, since the read stops 1 residue before it. The genes are TRBV5 and TRBJ1-1; no reliable D call. Trimming stripped 0 bases from V and 5 bases from J, with 7 bases between. CDR1 is LGHNA and CDR2 is YNLKQL in the germline V gene (reference sequence). The CDR3 has 13 residues. Partial CDR3 DNA: TGTGCCAGCAGCCAAGATATCCATACAGAAGTCTTC. Its translation: CASSQDIHTEVF. The full CDR3 protein is CASSQDIHTEVFF.

This clone was counted a few times. Mouse gene names and germline throughout. Read coverage stops 1 residue before the CDR3 terminus; the germline J gene supplies the remainder. The rearrangement uses TRBV20 and TRBJ2-4; 7 positions agree with TRBD1. Germline V gives CDR1 GFQATS, CDR2 STVNSAI. The CDR3 length is 12 residues. Trimming at V came to 7 bases and at J to 6 bases, leaving 7 bases not matched to a gene. CDR3 sequence: CGVGTVGNTLYF. CDR3 DNA (partial): TGTGGTGTCGGGACAGTCGGGAACACCTTGTAC.

A note on this clone: Mouse germline and gene names are used. The CDR3 goes on 1 residue after the read ends, and that part is filled in from the germline J gene. J is TRBJ2-5 and V is TRBV20; D is unclear. This CDR3 is 12 amino acids long. Germline V CDR1 and CDR2: GFQATS, STVNSAI. V was cut by 2 bases and J by 0 bases, with 3 bases left in between. The part of the CDR3 DNA that was read is TGTGGTGCTAGGATTAACCAAGACACCCAGTAC. Protein sequence: CGARINQDTQY. The whole CDR3 is CGARINQDTQYF.

Comments on this clone: Here the gene names and germline are mouse. The CDR3 end lies 1 residue beyond the end of the read and is filled in from the germline J gene. The genes are TRBV1 and TRBJ2-4; 12 bases align to TRBD1. CDR1 is NSQYPW and CDR2 is LRSPGD in the germline V gene (reference sequence). This CDR3 spans 17 amino acids. The J segment lost 0 bases and the V segment lost 4 bases, leaving 5 bases of the junction unmatched. The covered CDR3 bases are TGCACCTGCAGTGGACCGGGACAGGGGGCGAGTCAAAACACCTTGTAC. As protein: CTCSGPGQGASQNTLY. The entire CDR3 reads CTCSGPGQGASQNTLYF.

Comment on this clone: Gene names and germline match the mouse. The read terminates 1 residue ahead of where the CDR3 ends, so the germline J gene completes it. The V call is TRBV5, the J call TRBJ2-1; D remains ambiguous. CDR1 LGHNA and CDR2 YNLKQL come from the germline V gene (reference sequence). The ends were cut back, 4 bases at V and 3 bases at J, with 10 bases in the middle. The length of the CDR3 is 14 residues. The CDR3 spells CASSPPTGYAEQFF. Partial CDR3 DNA: TGTGCCAGCAGCCCCCCGACGGGCTATGCTGAGCAGTTC.

Note on this clone: The germline and genes are mouse ones. The CDR3 is cut off 1 residue early in the read; its end comes from the germline J gene. The chain combines TRBV14 with TRBJ2-5; tentatively, D is TRBD1 or TRBD2 (5 bases each). V dropped 6 bases and J dropped 5 bases, with 7 bases sitting between them. Germline V CDR1 and CDR2: SGHDT, FRDEAV. The CDR3 sequence is 11 residues long. CDR3 sequence: CASIGADTQYF. CDR3 bases read: TGTGCCAGCATAGGGGCAGACACCCAGTAC.

Turning to this clone: The gene names here belong to mouse. At the DNA level, this CDR3 is encoded by other sequences in the same sample as well. The CDR3 is CASSLTSNSDYTF. The CDR3 bases that were read are TGTGCCAGCAGCCTGACATCAAACTCCGACTACACC. The chain has TRBV3 and TRBJ1-2; no reliable D call. The sequence runs out 1 residue before the end of the CDR3; the remainder is reconstructed from the germline J gene. V was shortened by 5 bases and J by 0 bases, with 7 bases between the two germline ends. Germline lookup yields CDR1 SNHLY and CDR2 FYNGKV (reference sequence). The CDR3 extends over 13 amino acids.

In regard to this clone: Each gene name is a mouse one. The read comes to an end 1 residue before the CDR3 does, leaving the germline J gene to fill in the end. The gene calls are TRBV5 and TRBJ1-4, with a tentative D call TRBD1 (5 bases). Trimming pared 4 bases from V and 0 bases from J, leaving 6 bases between. Germline V lookup: CDR1 LGHNA, CDR2 YNLKQL (reference sequence). The CDR3 contains 14 residues. The sequenced CDR3 bases are TGTGCCAGCAGCCTGACAGTTTCCAACGAAAGATTATTT. It codes for CASSLTVSNERLF. The full-length CDR3 reads as CASSLTVSNERLFF.

Remarks on this clone: Gene names and germline match the mouse. The CDR3 goes on 1 residue after the read ends, and that part is filled in from the germline J gene. This chain uses TRBV12-1 with TRBJ2-5; D is possibly TRBD2 (6 bases). V shed 0 bases and J shed 4 bases, with 10 bases lying between them. This CDR3 is 14 amino acids long. Germline CDR1 SGHSN, CDR2 HYEKVE. The CDR3 sequence is CASSLPGLKDTQYF. CDR3 DNA, as far as it was read: TGTGCCAGCTCTCTCCCGGGACTTAAAGACACCCAGTAC.

This clone occurred once. The gene names here belong to mouse. From the germline J gene comes the end of the CDR3, since the read stops 1 residue before it. The chain is built from TRBV16 and TRBJ2-5; 10 bases are shared with TRBD1. The germline gives CDR1 SGHSA, CDR2 FRNQAP. Trimming cost V 4 bases and J 6 bases; bases outside gene matches: 4. The CDR3 spans 14 residues. The sequenced CDR3 bases are TGTGCAAGCAGCTCCCCGGGACAGGGGGACACCCAGTAC. Translated: CASSSPGQGDTQY. The complete CDR3 protein is CASSSPGQGDTQYF. Variable domain in full (rest from reference TRBV16 and TRBJ2-5): NAGVIQTPRHKVTGKGQEATLWCEPISGHSAVFWYRQTIVQGLEFLTYFRNQAPIDDSGMPKERFSAQMPNQSHSTLKIQSTQPQDSAVYLCASSSPGQGDTQYFGPGTRLLVL.

This clone was observed once. Genes and germline come from the mouse. The missing CDR3 end, 1 residue past where the read stops, is filled in from the germline J gene. The gene calls are TRBV13-2 and TRBJ2-5; D may be TRBD1 (6 bases). Trimming took off 5 bases at V and 2 bases at J, with 9 bases between the two ends. This CDR3 contains 13 residues. The germline V gene encodes CDR1 NNHNN and CDR2 SYGAGS (reference sequence). The DNA read from the CDR3 is TGTGCCAGCGGAACAGGGACCCAAGACACCCAGTAC. Translating it yields CASGTGTQDTQY. The entire CDR3 sequence reads CASGTGTQDTQYF.

Worth noting for this clone: The genes are named according to mouse. The sequenced part of the CDR3 DNA is TGTGCCAGCTCTCTCGACAGGGAAAGACCCAACGAAAGATTATTT. This encodes CASSLDRERPNERLF. In full, the CDR3 reads CASSLDRERPNERLFF. This sequence joins TRBV12-2 and TRBJ1-4; 7 nucleotides agree with TRBD1. Read sequence stops 1 residue before the CDR3 end, and the germline J gene provides the missing end. Germline CDR1 SGHLS, CDR2 HYDKME. The CDR3 is made up of 16 amino acids. J lost 3 bases, V lost 0 bases, and 6 bases had no gene match.

Turning to this clone: The genes and germline here are from mouse. Read sequence stops 1 residue before the CDR3 end, and the germline J gene provides the missing end. V and J are TRBV26 and TRBJ2-4, with D possibly TRBD1 on 5 matching bases. V was trimmed by 0 bases and J by 2 bases, leaving 6 bases between them. CDR3 length: 14 amino acids. Germline-derived CDR1 and CDR2 are KGHPV and FQNQEV (reference sequence). The sequenced CDR3 bases are TGTGCCAGCAGTCTGTCGGACAATCAAAACACCTTGTAC. Encoded protein: CASSLSDNQNTLY. The whole CDR3 is CASSLSDNQNTLYF.

This clone was observed once. Mismatch with germline at one junction end may stem from a read error. Any gene name here is a mouse gene name. The read terminates 1 residue ahead of where the CDR3 ends, so the germline J gene completes it. The genes are TRBV4 and TRBJ1-6; no clear D gene. TRBJ1-6 is filed as an ORF, its function uncertain. The germline V gene encodes CDR1 LGHDT and CDR2 YNNKQL (reference sequence). The CDR3 is 12 amino acids. CDR3 DNA (partial): TGTGCCAGCAGCTCCTTTAATTCGCCCCTCTAC. Amino acids: CASSSFNSPLY. In full, the CDR3 is CASSSFNSPLYF.

Remarks on this clone: Germline and genes: mouse. The read is 1 residue too short to cover the CDR3 end, so that end is filled in from the germline J gene. The J gene is TRBJ2-5, the V gene TRBV4; D is unclear. CDR1 and CDR2 (germline): LGHDT, YNNKQL (reference sequence). The V end was cut by 5 bases, the J end by 5 bases, with 5 bases between. The CDR3 runs to 11 residues. The CDR3 sequence: CASSNRDTQYF. CDR3 DNA (partial): TGTGCCAGCAGCAATAGAGACACCCAGTAC. Based on the CDR3 plus reference TRBV4 and TRBJ2-5, the full variable domain is ETAVFQTPNYHVTQVGNEVSFNCKQTLGHDTMYWYKQDSKKLLKIMFSYNNKQLIVNETVPRRFSPQSSDKAHLNLRIKSVEPEDSAVYLCASSNRDTQYFGPGTRLLVL.

About this clone: Gene names are the mouse ones. The sequence runs out 1 residue before the end of the CDR3; the remainder is reconstructed from the germline J gene. The chain uses TRBV16 and TRBJ2-3; D not resolved. CDR3 length equals 13 residues. The V and J ends lost 0 bases and 0 bases respectively, with 1 base between them. From germline, CDR1 is SGHSA and CDR2 FRNQAP. Incomplete CDR3 DNA: TGTGCAAGCAGCTTAGAGAGTGCAGAAACGCTGTAT. Amino acid sequence: CASSLESAETLY. From start to end, the CDR3 is CASSLESAETLYF.

This clone has a single count. Genes and germline are mouse. The chain's CDR3 is CASGDAQGASQNTLYF. The sequenced part of the CDR3 DNA is TGTGCCAGCGGTGATGCGCAGGGGGCCAGTCAAAACACCTTGTAC. This chain joins TRBV13-2 and TRBJ2-4, with 8 bases lining up with TRBD1. The observed sequence ends 1 residue before the CDR3 terminus, with the missing tail filled in from the germline J gene. Trimming cost V 0 bases and J 0 bases; bases outside gene matches: 3. This CDR3 spans 16 amino acids. Germline CDR1 and CDR2: NNHNN and SYGAGS (reference sequence).

Remarks on this clone: Mouse names are used for the genes. The read ends 1 residue before the CDR3 terminus; that terminus is restored from the germline J gene. The rearrangement uses TRBV29 and TRBJ2-3; TRBD1 matches at 10 bases. Germline V gene lookup returns CDR1 MSHET and CDR2 SYDVDS. V shed 5 bases, J shed 5 bases, and the junction held 7 bases outside the gene matches. CDR3 length equals 15 residues. CDR3 bases read: TGTGCTAGCAGTCTCGCCGGGACAGGGGAAGAAACGCTGTAT. Its translation: CASSLAGTGEETLY. The full CDR3 sequence reads CASSLAGTGEETLYF.

With regard to this clone: Here the gene names and germline are mouse. The sequence runs out 1 residue before the end of the CDR3; the remainder is reconstructed from the germline J gene. The V call is TRBV14, the J call TRBJ2-5; 11 nucleotides agree with TRBD2. The CDR3 runs 14 residues. J lost 3 bases, V lost 5 bases, and 2 bases had no gene match. CDR1 SGHDT and CDR2 FRDEAV come from the germline V gene. The sequenced part of the CDR3 DNA is TGTGCCAGCAGGCGACTGGGGGGGCAAGACACCCAGTAC. It translates to CASRRLGGQDTQY. The complete CDR3 protein is CASRRLGGQDTQYF.

Remarks on this clone: Gene names and germline refer to mouse. The CDR3 end falls 1 residue outside the read, so it is completed with the germline J gene. The J gene is TRBJ2-1, the V gene TRBV13-1, with TRBD2 matching over 7 bases. The trim removed 0 bases at V and 0 bases at J, leaving 6 bases unmatched. The CDR3 runs to 17 residues. Looked up from germline, CDR1 is NSHNY and CDR2 is SYGAGN. The CDR3 is CASSDAAGGYNYAEQFF. The CDR3 bases that were read are TGTGCCAGCAGTGATGCGGCTGGGGGTTATAACTATGCTGAGCAGTTC.

Regarding this clone: Each gene name is a mouse one. The CDR3 extends 1 residue past the end of the read, so its final part is completed from the germline J gene. V and J are TRBV16 and TRBJ1-1; D is undetermined. V gave up 0 bases and J gave up 2 bases, with 4 bases separating them. The germline V gene has CDR1 SGHSA and CDR2 FRNQAP. The CDR3 sequence is 13 residues long. The DNA read from the CDR3 is TGTGCAAGCAGCTTAGATTTTAACACAGAAGTCTTC. Translation: CASSLDFNTEVF. The whole CDR3 sequence is CASSLDFNTEVFF.

For this clone: The gene symbols are mouse symbols. The read terminates 1 residue before the CDR3 end, so the remaining end is supplied by the germline J gene. This chain connects TRBV12-1 to TRBJ2-1; TRBD1 matches at 9 bases. The germline CDR1 and CDR2 sequences are SGHSN and HYEKVE. Trimming cost V 1 base and J 2 bases; bases outside gene matches: 2. CDR3 size: 15 residues. CDR3 region: CASSLRTGDYAEQFF. The CDR3 bases that were read are TGTGCCAGCTCTCTTCGGACAGGGGACTATGCTGAGCAGTTC. Full variable domain (missing parts from reference TRBV12-1 and TRBJ2-1): DSGVVQSPRHIIKEKGGRSVLTCIPISGHSNVVWYQQTLGKELKFLIQHYEKVERDKGFLPSRFSVQQFDDYHSEMNMSALELEDSAMYFCASSLRTGDYAEQFFGPGTRLTVL.

On this clone itself: Gene names and germline match the mouse. Sequencing ends 1 residue short of the CDR3 end; the germline J gene provides the rest. The V gene is TRBV3, the J gene TRBJ1-1; D is undetermined. Germline loops: CDR1 SNHLY, CDR2 FYNGKV (reference sequence). Trimming shortened V by 6 bases and J by 2 bases, and 4 bases separated the two germline ends. This CDR3 has 11 amino acids. The CDR3 DNA, read in part, is TGTGCCAGCAGGGACAACACAGAAGTCTTC. This codes for CASRDNTEVF. The CDR3, in full, reads CASRDNTEVFF.

Regarding this clone: Germline and genes here are mouse. The read finishes 1 residue shy of the CDR3 end, and the germline J gene is used to complete it. The chain has TRBV31 and TRBJ2-1, with TRBD1 matching 11 bases. This CDR3 has 14 amino acids. J gave up 1 base and V 5 bases, and 1 base lay outside the gene matches. Germline-derived CDR1 and CDR2 are GKSSPN and SITVG. Partial CDR3 DNA: TGTGCCTGGTGGGACAGGGGGAACTATGCTGAGCAGTTC. It translates to CAWWDRGNYAEQF. The CDR3 in full is CAWWDRGNYAEQFF.

This clone has a handful of counts. Genes and germline are mouse. The CDR3 end is not reached by the read, which stops 1 residue before it; the germline J gene fills it in. J is TRBJ1-3 and V is TRBV20; no firm D call. The germline V gene has CDR1 GFQATS and CDR2 STVNSAI. V lost 0 bases and J lost 0, with 6 bases in between. The CDR3 is made up of 14 amino acids. CDR3 loop: CGAREEYSGNTLYF. The sequenced part of the CDR3 DNA is TGTGGTGCTAGGGAAGAATATTCTGGAAATACGCTCTAT. Based on the CDR3 plus reference TRBV20 and TRBJ1-3, the full variable domain is GALVYQYPRRTICKSGTSMRMECQAVGFQATSVAWYRQSPQKTFELIALSTVNSAIKYEQNFTQEKFPISHPNLSFSSMTVLNAYLEDRGLYLCGAREEYSGNTLYFGEGSRLIVV.

Turning to this clone: Gene names and germline refer to mouse. The CDR3 end is not reached by the read, which stops 1 residue before it; the germline J gene fills it in. The J gene is TRBJ2-2, the V gene TRBV5; TRBD1 agrees at 10 bases. With 1 base clipped from V and 3 bases from J, the junction kept 2 bases outside the gene matches. Germline V gene lookup returns CDR1 LGHNA and CDR2 YNLKQL (reference sequence). The CDR3 is 16 amino acids. The CDR3 protein is CASSQVGTGDTGQLYF. The part of the CDR3 DNA that was read is TGTGCCAGCAGCCAAGTGGGGACAGGGGACACCGGGCAGCTCTAC.

Notes on this clone: Gene names follow the mouse nomenclature. The read is 1 residue too short to cover the CDR3 end, so that end is filled in from the germline J gene. The chain couples TRBV13-3 to TRBJ2-7; 9 bases match TRBD2. CDR3 length equals 14 residues. Germline CDR1 NNHDY, CDR2 SYVADS. Losses at the gene ends were 0 bases for V and 4 bases for J; bases not matched to a gene: 2. CDR3 in amino acids: CASSDATGGYEQYF. Incomplete CDR3 DNA: TGTGCCAGCAGTGATGCCACTGGGGGGTATGAACAGTAC.